This T cell receptor beta chain was profiled in a study of beta chain features in type 1 diabetes. The CDR3 is 17 residues long. Germline V gene lookup returns CDR1 SGHVS and CDR2 FNYEAQ. With 1 base removed from V and 10 bases from J, the gap between germline ends came to 23 bases. A CD45RO/CCR7/CD25/CD127/CD95/CD27 panel sorted naive, central memory, regulatory and stem cell-like memory CD4+ cells. To note about this clone: Antigen: not known.

Reverse transcription of all isolated RNA meant that expressed TCRB transcripts were sequenced. Sequencing was performed with immunoSEQ multiplex PCR; in TCRdb, only in-frame clones are kept and a portion is missing. The data show just over 600,000 clones, with about a sixth seen just once and 0.093% held by the top ten. Study findings and constraints: cDNA-based reads could over-represent cells with high TCR expression.

Sequenced: naive CD4+ T cells from blood. The V gene is TRBV7-6, the J gene TRBJ2-1; tentatively, D is TRBD2 (5 bases). This TCR was recovered from a man between 18 and 35 years old in good health. The CDR3 bases are TGTGCCAGCAGCTTAGTGTTAAGCGGCCCGAGGCGGGTAGAGCAGTTCTTC. Residues: CASSLVLSGPRRVEQFF.